The T cell receptor beta chain described here comes from a study of a mutant IDH1 vaccine in newly diagnosed glioma. Study background: Vaccination started 4-6 weeks after radiotherapy alone, or with temozolomide cycles. Patients had received radiotherapy, temozolomide, or both previously, most receiving both. Patients under treatment included around 60% males and approximately 40% females and had a mean age of approximately 40 years.

Points on this clone: Its antigen is not identified.

Time point given: week 35, safety follow-up. Vaccination used 300 ug of mutant IDH1 20-mer peptide per dose, with topical imiquimod. New IDH1-mutant, ATRX-lost WHO grade 3 or 4 astrocytomas occurred in donors. There are 15 residues in the CDR3. V lost 1 base, J lost 0 bases, and 8 bases lay in between. Germline V gene data show CDR1 as SGHRS and CDR2 as YFSETQ. Measured with immunoSEQ multiplex PCR; TCRdb has only the in-frame clones, and not every one. The table includes tens of thousands of clones, around 80% detected once. Sequenced material: PBMCs, taken from a glioma patient whose treatment included an IDH1 peptide vaccine. This clonotype was sampled from a woman under 30 with glioma. The rearrangement uses TRBV5-1 and TRBJ1-3, with unresolved D. The CDR3 spells CASSLTVSSGNTIYF. The CDR3 DNA sequence: TGCGCCAGCAGCTTGACAGTCAGCTCTGGAAACACCATATATTTT.